Many counts were recorded for the clone carrying this T cell receptor (beta chain). Its antigen is as yet unknown. The data were taken from a study of T cells in Graves' hyperthyroidism and ophthalmopathy. Whole-study results and caveats: Peripheral blood also featured most of the thyroid clonotypes expanded above 0.001. A 13 V-J model separated ophthalmopathy from stable hyperthyroidism.

Hyperthyroidism patients were newly diagnosed, had disease duration under 2 months, and were aged 18 to 65 years. Uncontrolled infection, other autoimmune disease, pregnancy or lactation disqualified patients from enrolment. The investigators amplified TCR beta CDR3 regions from RNA transcripts. The primer set for the first-round RT-PCR of the TCR CDR3 was HTBI. TCRdb itself ran the multiplex PCR reads through MiXCR, one entry per CDR3 protein. The profile shows almost 600,000 distinct CDR3 sequences, 46% of them singletons. The sequence was obtained from a woman aged 18-35 years with Graves' hyperthyroidism. Sequenced material: peripheral blood or thyroid tissue (not recorded which).

This CDR3 reads CASGPGTGGYNQPQHF. CDR3 DNA: TGTGCTAGTGGTCCGGGGACAGGGGGTTACAATCAGCCCCAGCATTTT. This sequence joins TRBV12-5 and TRBJ1-5; TRBD1 matches 11 bases. The CDR3 runs 16 residues. The V gene's germline CDR1 is LGHNT and CDR2 FRNRAP. J lost 3 bases, V lost 5 bases, and 6 bases had no gene match. Supplemented by reference TRBV12-5 and TRBJ1-5, the full variable domain reads DARVTQTPRHKVTEMGQEVTMRCQPILGHNTVFWYRQTMMQGLELLAYFRNRAPLDDSGMPKDRFSAEMPDATLATLKIQPSEPRDSAVYFCASGPGTGGYNQPQHFGDGTRLSIL.